These T cell receptor beta chains were read from a single sample in a study of T-cell memory formation after mild COVID-19. TCRdb reprocessed the 5' RACE reads via MiXCR and lists one record per CDR3 protein. The sample lists 350,000 to 450,000 distinct CDR3 sequences; around 28% were seen once. The sequenced sample consisted of PBMCs or a T cell subset sorted from them (not recorded which). These receptors all come from an adult woman who had mild COVID-19 (a few samples of this study predate the infection). Cell type and time point are not known. Both conserved end residues are part of each CDR3. The order of the fields is V gene, J gene, D gene, clone size, CDR3 DNA, CDR3 protein. D genes are given only for firm matches. Clone size is not always given. Where it is, it says once, few, many or a class for expanded clones.

TRBV12-3/TRBV12-4	TRBJ1-5	NA	once	TGTGCCAGCAGTGTACACGCTAGCAATCAGCCCCAGCATTTT	CASSVHASNQPQHF
TRBV15	TRBJ2-1	TRBD1	many	TGTGCCACCAGCAGGGACAGGGGATACGGTGAGCAGTTCTTC	CATSRDRGYGEQFF
TRBV6-1	TRBJ1-2	NA	NA	TGTGCCAGCAGTGGGGAGGGGGTCAGTAACTATGGCTACACCTTC	CASSGEGVSNYGYTF
TRBV18	TRBJ2-7	TRBD2	few	TGTGCCAGCTCACCACAGGCCGGGACTAGCGGGGGGGATCGCTCCTACGAGCAGTACTTC	CASSPQAGTSGGDRSYEQYF
TRBV6-5	TRBJ1-2	NA	few	TGTGCCAGCAGTTACTCTCGGGGGGAAGGGTATGGCTACACCTTC	CASSYSRGEGYGYTF
TRBV29-1	TRBJ1-1	TRBD1	few	TGCAGCGCTCGGACAGGGGGCATCGGTGGCACTGAAGCTTTCTTT	CSARTGGIGGTEAFF
TRBV6-5	TRBJ1-2	NA	NA	TGTGCCAGCACCTCTACTCAATCATATGGCTACACCTTC	CASTSTQSYGYTF
TRBV20-1	TRBJ1-5	TRBD1	NA	TGCAGTGCTAGCGCCCAGGGACAGGGGGCTGGCAATCAGCCCCAGCATTTT	CSASAQGQGAGNQPQHF
TRBV7-3	TRBJ2-1	NA	few	TGTGCCAGCAGCCCCCAGGGGCGGGATTACCATGAGCAGTTCTTC	CASSPQGRDYHEQFF
TRBV30	TRBJ2-5	NA	NA	TGTGCCTGGAGTTACAATCAAGAGACCCAGTACTTC	CAWSYNQETQYF
TRBV7-8	TRBJ2-1	NA	few	TGTGCCAGCAGCTCACACCGGGCGCCGGGGTTCAATGAGCAGTTCTTC	CASSSHRAPGFNEQFF
TRBV12-3/TRBV12-4	TRBJ2-1	TRBD2	NA	TGTGCCAGCAGTTTAGAGACTAGCGACTACAATGAGCAGTTCTTC	CASSLETSDYNEQFF
TRBV5-1	TRBJ2-3	TRBD1	NA	TGTGCCAGCAGCCGGGGACAGGGATCGGATACGCAGTATTTT	CASSRGQGSDTQYF
TRBV12-3/TRBV12-4	TRBJ1-3	NA	few	TGTGCCAGCAGCCCAACTGGAAACACCATATATTTT	CASSPTGNTIYF
TRBV7-8	TRBJ1-2	TRBD1	few	TGTGCCAGCAGCTTTGCGACAGGGGGCAACTATGGCTACACCTTC	CASSFATGGNYGYTF
TRBV6-5	TRBJ2-1	TRBD2	NA	TGTGCCAGCAGGACTAGCGGGGGGGGTTACAATGAGCAGTTCTTC	CASRTSGGGYNEQFF
TRBV29-1	TRBJ2-3	TRBD2	few	TGCAGCGTTGGGCCCTCTAGCGGAAGGGGTACAGATACGCAGTATTTT	CSVGPSSGRGTDTQYF
TRBV29-1	TRBJ2-7	TRBD1	NA	TGCAGCGTTGTGAGGACAGGGGAAGAGCAGTACTTC	CSVVRTGEEQYF
TRBV29-1	TRBJ1-2	NA	NA	TGCAGCGTTGACCCCTTAGGGGGGGGCCGGTATGGCTACACCTTC	CSVDPLGGGRYGYTF
TRBV20-1	TRBJ2-1	NA	NA	TGCAGTGCTAGTACTACCCCCAGCTCCAATGAGCAGTTCTTC	CSASTTPSSNEQFF
TRBV4-3	TRBJ2-1	TRBD2	many	TGCGCCAGCAGCCAAGATAGAGGGGGTAGCGGGAGGAATGAGCAGTTCTTC	CASSQDRGGSGRNEQFF
TRBV18	TRBJ2-7	TRBD1	NA	TGTGCCAGCTCAGACAGGGGTATAGGACAGGGGAGCGCCTACGAGCAGTACTTC	CASSDRGIGQGSAYEQYF
TRBV5-1	TRBJ2-1	TRBD2	NA	TGCGCCAGCAGCGGGCTAAGGACAGACGGACTAGCGAATGGCCCCTACAATGAGCAGTTCTTC	CASSGLRTDGLANGPYNEQFF
TRBV4-1	TRBJ2-7	NA	few	TGCGCCAGCAGCCAAGGAGACACATACGAGCAGTACTTC	CASSQGDTYEQYF
TRBV11-2	TRBJ2-1	NA	many	TGTGCCAGCAGCCTACGGACTGGAACCTACTCCTACAATGAGCAGTTCTTC	CASSLRTGTYSYNEQFF
TRBV7-9	TRBJ1-1	TRBD1	few	TGTGCCAGCAGCTTAACAGGGGAGACTGAAGCTTTCTTT	CASSLTGETEAFF
TRBV29-1	TRBJ1-1	NA	NA	TGCAGCGTTTTGTACGACATACCCATGAACACTGAAGCTTTCTTT	CSVLYDIPMNTEAFF
TRBV5-4	TRBJ2-5	NA	NA	TGTGCCAGCAGCTTCAGACAGTTTGCCCAAGAGACCCAGTACTTC	CASSFRQFAQETQYF
TRBV3-1	TRBJ2-7	TRBD1	NA	TGTGCCAGTGGGGACAGCCCGAGGAGGGAGCAGTACTTC	CASGDSPRREQYF
TRBV12-3/TRBV12-4	TRBJ1-1	NA	NA	TGTGCCAGCAGTTCTTCTAACAGCCCTGAAGCTTTCTTT	CASSSSNSPEAFF
TRBV7-8	TRBJ2-6	NA	NA	TGTGCCAGCAGTCCCGTCTCTGGGGCCAACGTCCTGACTTTC	CASSPVSGANVLTF
TRBV12-3/TRBV12-4	TRBJ2-5	TRBD2	few	TGTGCCAGCAGCCGTCGGGGGAGGGGTGAACAAGAGACCCAGTACTTC	CASSRRGRGEQETQYF
TRBV27	TRBJ2-3	NA	NA	TGTGCCAGCAGTTTACAGGGAGTGGCGCAGTATTTT	CASSLQGVAQYF
TRBV2	TRBJ2-7	TRBD1	NA	TGTGCCAGCAGTGATACAGGGGGCCCACGAGCCTACGAGCAGTACTTC	CASSDTGGPRAYEQYF
TRBV18	TRBJ1-1	NA	NA	TGTGCCAGCTCAAGGACGGAAAACACTGAAGCTTTCTTT	CASSRTENTEAFF
TRBV14	TRBJ2-3	NA	once	TGTGCCAGCAGCCAAGATCCTAGCCCCCCAGATACGCAGTATTTT	CASSQDPSPPDTQYF
TRBV3-1	TRBJ2-1	TRBD2	NA	TGTGCCAGCAGCCAAGAATTTACTAGCGGGACCCACAATGAGCAGTTCTTC	CASSQEFTSGTHNEQFF
TRBV6-5	TRBJ2-7	NA	few	TGTGCCAGCAGTTACGAAGCAGGCGGGCACTACGAGCAGTACTTC	CASSYEAGGHYEQYF
TRBV9	TRBJ2-3	TRBD2	NA	TGTGCCAGCAGCCCCAACTTTGTCGTCGCTAGCGGGAGTACAGATACGCAGTATTTT	CASSPNFVVASGSTDTQYF
TRBV10-2	TRBJ2-1	NA	NA	TGCGCCAGCAGTGAAGTTTGGGCAGGGGAGGGTGAGCAGTTCTTC	CASSEVWAGEGEQFF
TRBV7-9	TRBJ2-3	TRBD1	NA	TGTGCCAGCAGCTTAGTACAGGGGTTCATTACAGATACGCAGTATTTT	CASSLVQGFITDTQYF
TRBV5-1	TRBJ2-1	NA	many	TGCGCCAGCAGCGGTCACAATGAGCAGTTCTTC	CASSGHNEQFF
TRBV6-5	TRBJ2-7	NA	NA	TGTGCCAGCAGTTACACGTGGAGCTCCTACGAGCAGTACTTC	CASSYTWSSYEQYF
TRBV12-3/TRBV12-4	TRBJ1-1	NA	NA	TGTGCCAGCAGTGCCCCGGCGGGAAGGATGAACACTGAAGCTTTCTTT	CASSAPAGRMNTEAFF
TRBV11-3	TRBJ2-1	NA	NA	TGTGCCAGCAGCAAGGGGCCTAATGAGCAGTTCTTC	CASSKGPNEQFF